The present T cell receptor beta chain was sequenced within a study of blood T cell repertoires in COVID-19 (dated by TCRdb to the early 2020s). With respect to the entire study: The collaborator samples originated in the United States, Italy and Spain and spanned the acute and convalescent phases of COVID-19. Deeply sampled blood TCRbeta repertoires from subjects exposed to, actively infected with, or recovered from COVID-19 were included in the dataset. The sample metadata nearly always contained a de-identified subject ID, COVID-19 status, age in years and sex. The material from the prospective study consisted of cDNA or gDNA derived from T cells, B-cell-depleted T cells, or PBMCs. The samples were drawn from the first 160 participants of the ongoing ImmuneRACE study and from some 1,300 subjects provided by 6 global collaborators. HLA class I and class II types, where available, came from metadata supplied by the sample provider rather than from assay-based typing. The repertoires were released in a freely available public database intended as a resource for research on the immune response to SARS-CoV-2. General study outcomes and caveats: The quantity of clinical and demographic metadata differed by source and by participant and was supplied without curation.

Germline trimming: 5 bases from V, 3 bases from J; junction bases outside gene matches: 1. Per the germline V gene, WSHSY is the CDR1 and SAAADI is the CDR2. The CDR3 runs 13 amino acids, cysteine and phenylalanine included. Only the CDR3 DNA stays, 39 bases, in frame from base 1. About this clone itself: No cognate antigen has been identified for it. No base qualities exist here, and no much larger clone lies one base off it.

Enrolling through a virtual design, the prospective study's participants ranged in age from about 18 to 89 years and lived across 20 to 25 United States geographic areas. In the prospective study, cohorts were assigned on the basis of participant-reported clinical history obtained from a screening survey and a study questionnaire. Recovered participants in ImmuneRACE Cohort 3 were defined by two consecutive negative NP/OP PCR tests, clearance by a healthcare professional, or resolution of symptoms. In the prospective study, whole blood, serum and a nasopharyngeal or oropharyngeal swab were collected from each participant by mobile phlebotomists. Over an approximately 2-month period, participants in the prospective study had the option of providing additional blood draws and questionnaires. Prospective study blood samples were shipped either frozen or at room temperature before DNA extraction. TCRbeta CDR3 regions were amplified from genomic DNA by means of the immunoSEQ Assay, a bias-controlled multiplex PCR. Per the authors' processing: Within the assay, amplification of reference gene primers was used to estimate how many nucleated cells each sample contained. Sequence reads were collapsed and filtered to measure the absolute abundance of every unique TCRbeta CDR3 rearrangement. For each sample, productive Simpson clonality was calculated by taking the square root of Simpson's diversity index across productive rearrangements. TCRdb holds this immuneACCESS table with in-frame rearrangements only. Some clones are missing; in checked studies, unresolved V genes explain under half, and the rest has no known cause. V and J calls and clone size come straight from that table; D and trimming were deduced from the DNA. Across this sample there are about 370,000 clones, with around 87% seen only once. Of the sample, 0.9% to 1.1% falls within the top ten clones.

Sequenced: PBMCs or T cells enriched from blood (not recorded which). Recombination linked TRBV10-2 to TRBJ2-3; TRBD2 lines up with 8 middle nucleotides. This sequence originates from a man aged 18-30 years who had recovered from COVID-19. The sequenced DNA is TGCGCCAGCAGTAGCGGGGGAACAGATACGCAGTATTTT. This yields the protein CASSSGGTDTQYF.